This T cell receptor beta chain was captured in a study of response to subunit inactivated influenza vaccine listed by TCRdb under 2018. A note on the overall study: Deep quantitative T cell receptor repertoire profiling was used in the study to track responses to a trivalent subunit inactivated influenza vaccine.

V is clipped by 7 bases and J by 2 bases, and the sequence between their germline boundaries is 17 bases long. Its CDR3 holds 15 amino acids, cysteine through phenylalanine. The only DNA kept is the CDR3, 45 bases in frame from the first base. CDR1 and CDR2, looked up from the germline V gene, are SGHVS and FNYEAQ. Preparation of the library involved RT-PCR. The instrument was an Illumina HiSeq 2500. The public reads were quality trimmed at Q25 with fastp and then assembled into clones with MiXCR by TCRdb, keeping productive beta chains. Rows are combined by CDR3 protein, so each entry shows the most common genes and DNA. This sample holds more than 700,000 distinct CDR3 sequences; roughly 20% were observed only once. The ten top clones hold roughly 10% of the sample. The paper's findings and limits, for the study overall: The authors proposed that each seasonal influenza vaccination may bring in only a limited number of new T cells.

Note on this clonotype: The clone's antigen remains unknown. Qualities for individual bases were not recorded, and no much larger clone is one base off.

This receptor was identified in a man in his fifties who received an inactivated influenza vaccine. Donor details come from another sample of the same person, matched by shared clones. The sample was PBMCs from blood, taken more than 4 days after vaccination. The V and J segments used are TRBV7-6 and TRBJ2-5, with an unclear D gene assignment. The DNA reads as follows: TGTGCCAGCACAAGAAACCGGCAGTTACAAGAGACCCAGTACTTC. Translated, it gives CASTRNRQLQETQYF.